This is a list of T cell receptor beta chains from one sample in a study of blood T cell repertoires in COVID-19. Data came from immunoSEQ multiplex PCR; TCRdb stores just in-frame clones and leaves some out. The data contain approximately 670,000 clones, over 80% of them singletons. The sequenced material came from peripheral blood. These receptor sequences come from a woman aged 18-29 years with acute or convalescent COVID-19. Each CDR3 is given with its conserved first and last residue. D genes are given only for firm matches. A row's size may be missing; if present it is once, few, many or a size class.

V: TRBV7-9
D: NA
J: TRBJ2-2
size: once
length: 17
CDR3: CASSLFWFGRLTGELFF
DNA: TGTGCCAGCAGCTTATTTTGGTTCGGCAGACTTACCGGGGAGCTGTTTTTT

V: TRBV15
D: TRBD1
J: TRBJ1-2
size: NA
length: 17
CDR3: CATSRDSGQGADYGYTF
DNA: TGTGCCACCAGCAGAGATTCCGGACAGGGGGCGGACTATGGCTACACCTTC

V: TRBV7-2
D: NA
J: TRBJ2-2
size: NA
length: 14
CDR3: CASRPTGTTGELFF
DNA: TGTGCCAGCAGACCCACAGGGACCACCGGGGAGCTGTTTTTT

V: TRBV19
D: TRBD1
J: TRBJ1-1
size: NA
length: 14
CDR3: CASRDRGRDTEAFF
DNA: TGTGCCAGTAGGGACAGGGGGCGGGACACTGAAGCTTTCTTT

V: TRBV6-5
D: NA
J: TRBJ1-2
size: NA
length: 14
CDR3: CASSYSTANYGYTF
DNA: TGTGCCAGCAGTTACTCGACAGCTAACTATGGCTACACCTTC

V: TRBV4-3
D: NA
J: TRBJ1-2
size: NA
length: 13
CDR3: CASSQERGPGYTF
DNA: TGCGCCAGCAGCCAAGAAAGAGGGCCAGGCTACACCTTC

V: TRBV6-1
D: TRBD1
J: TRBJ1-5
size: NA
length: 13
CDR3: CASSETGEQPQHF
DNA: TGTGCCAGCAGTGAGACAGGGGAACAGCCCCAGCATTTT

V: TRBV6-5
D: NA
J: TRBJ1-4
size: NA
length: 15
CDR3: CASSYIDSSGEKLFF
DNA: TGTGCCAGCAGTTACATAGACAGTAGCGGTGAAAAACTGTTTTTT

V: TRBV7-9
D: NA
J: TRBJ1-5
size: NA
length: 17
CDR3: CASSPMFSRNPNQPQHF
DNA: TGTGCCAGCAGCCCTATGTTTAGCAGAAACCCAAATCAGCCCCAGCATTTT

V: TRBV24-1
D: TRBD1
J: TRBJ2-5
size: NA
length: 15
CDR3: CATSESTPGGETQYF
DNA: TGTGCCACCAGTGAGTCTACCCCAGGGGGAGAGACCCAGTACTTC

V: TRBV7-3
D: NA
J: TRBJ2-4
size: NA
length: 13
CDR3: CASSQGGVSIQYF
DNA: TGTGCCAGCAGCCAAGGCGGGGTTAGCATTCAGTACTTC

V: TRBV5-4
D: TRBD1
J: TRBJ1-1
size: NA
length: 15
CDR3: CASSMRDRDQTEAFF
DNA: TGTGCCAGCAGCATGAGGGACAGGGACCAAACTGAAGCTTTCTTT

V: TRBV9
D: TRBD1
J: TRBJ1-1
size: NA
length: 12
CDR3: CAMGQGDSEAFF
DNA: TGTGCCATGGGACAGGGGGACTCTGAAGCTTTCTTT

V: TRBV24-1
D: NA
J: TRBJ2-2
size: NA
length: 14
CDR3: CATNDGGNTGELFF
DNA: TGTGCCACGAACGACGGAGGGAACACCGGGGAGCTGTTTTTT

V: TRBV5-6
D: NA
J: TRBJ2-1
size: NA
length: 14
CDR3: CASSLGVTYNEQFF
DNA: TGTGCCAGCAGCTTGGGTGTTACCTACAATGAGCAGTTCTTC

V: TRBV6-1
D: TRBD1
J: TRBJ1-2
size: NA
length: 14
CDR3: CASSDRGPAMGYTF
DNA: TGTGCCAGCAGTGACAGGGGGCCCGCGATGGGCTACACCTTC

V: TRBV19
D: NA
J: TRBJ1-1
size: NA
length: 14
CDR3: CASSAGETRTEAFF
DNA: TGTGCCAGTAGTGCAGGGGAAACGAGGACTGAAGCTTTCTTT

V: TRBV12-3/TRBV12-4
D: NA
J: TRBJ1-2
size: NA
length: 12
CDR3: CASTEGRDGYTF
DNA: TGTGCCAGCACGGAGGGGAGGGATGGCTACACCTTC

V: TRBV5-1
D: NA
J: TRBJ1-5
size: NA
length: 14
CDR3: CASSLSGYNQPQHF
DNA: TGCGCCAGCAGCTTGTCAGGGTACAATCAGCCCCAGCATTTT

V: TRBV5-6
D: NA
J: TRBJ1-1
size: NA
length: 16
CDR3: CASSPKAAPMNTEAFF
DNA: TGTGCCAGCAGCCCCAAGGCGGCACCCATGAACACTGAAGCTTTCTTT

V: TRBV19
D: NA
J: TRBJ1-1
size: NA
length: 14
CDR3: CASSISGDNTEAFF
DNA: TGTGCCAGTAGTATATCAGGTGACAACACTGAAGCTTTCTTT

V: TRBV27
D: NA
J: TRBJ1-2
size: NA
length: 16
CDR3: CASSLSPLRVPYGYTF
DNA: TGTGCCAGCAGTTTATCCCCGCTGAGAGTCCCCTATGGCTACACCTTC

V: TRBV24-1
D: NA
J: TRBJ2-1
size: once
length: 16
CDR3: CATSDSTGTLYNEQFF
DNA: TGTGCCACCAGTGACTCCACCGGGACACTCTACAATGAGCAGTTCTTC

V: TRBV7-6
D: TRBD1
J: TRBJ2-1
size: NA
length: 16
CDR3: CASSLVGGQGVGEQFF
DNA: TGTGCCAGCAGCTTAGTAGGGGGACAGGGGGTTGGTGAGCAGTTCTTC

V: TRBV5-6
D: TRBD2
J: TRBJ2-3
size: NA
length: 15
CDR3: CASGGTSGYTDTQYF
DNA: TGTGCCAGCGGTGGGACTAGCGGATACACAGATACGCAGTATTTT

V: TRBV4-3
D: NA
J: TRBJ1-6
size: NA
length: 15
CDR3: CASSIYVAPNSPLHF
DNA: TGCGCCAGCAGCATTTATGTAGCCCCAAATTCACCCCTCCACTTT

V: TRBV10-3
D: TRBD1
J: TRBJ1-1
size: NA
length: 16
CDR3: CAISRQGYGSLTEAFF
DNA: TGTGCCATCAGCCGACAGGGTTACGGATCCCTAACTGAAGCTTTCTTT

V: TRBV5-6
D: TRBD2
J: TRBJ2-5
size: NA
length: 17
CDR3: CASSSLRTSAVQETQYF
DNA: TGTGCCAGCAGCTCCCTACGGACTAGCGCGGTACAAGAGACCCAGTACTTC

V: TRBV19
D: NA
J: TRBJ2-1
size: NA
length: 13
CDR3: CASRGFGDNEQFF
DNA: TGTGCCAGTAGAGGGTTCGGGGACAATGAGCAGTTCTTC

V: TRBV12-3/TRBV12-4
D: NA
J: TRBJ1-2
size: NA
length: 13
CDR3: CASSFGSRRGYTF
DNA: TGTGCCAGCAGTTTCGGGTCTCGCCGGGGCTACACCTTC

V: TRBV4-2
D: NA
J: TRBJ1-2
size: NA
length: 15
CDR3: CASSFPGGLGYGYTF
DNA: TGTGCCAGCAGCTTTCCGGGAGGGCTCGGCTATGGCTACACCTTC

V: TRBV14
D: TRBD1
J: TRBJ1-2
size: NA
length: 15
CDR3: CASSQDRQGAYGYTF
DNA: TGTGCCAGCAGCCAAGATCGGCAGGGGGCATATGGCTACACCTTC

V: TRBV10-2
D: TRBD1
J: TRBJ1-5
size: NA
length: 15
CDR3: CASSEWGQGFEPQHF
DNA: TGCGCCAGCAGTGAGTGGGGACAGGGGTTTGAGCCCCAGCATTTT

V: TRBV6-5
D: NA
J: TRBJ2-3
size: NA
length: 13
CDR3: CASSYKDSHTQYF
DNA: TGTGCCAGCAGTTACAAGGACTCCCATACGCAGTATTTT

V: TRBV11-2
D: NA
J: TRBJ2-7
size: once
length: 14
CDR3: CASSRPTGSYEQYF
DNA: TGTGCCAGCAGCCGACCGACCGGGTCCTACGAGCAGTACTTC

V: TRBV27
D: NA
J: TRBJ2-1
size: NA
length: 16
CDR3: CASSLLGDTNYNEQFF
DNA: TGTGCCAGCAGCCTTCTCGGGGACACCAACTACAATGAGCAGTTCTTC

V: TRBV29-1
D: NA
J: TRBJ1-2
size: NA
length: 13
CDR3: CSVEGGTNYGYTF
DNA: TGCAGCGTTGAAGGTGGCACTAACTATGGCTACACCTTC

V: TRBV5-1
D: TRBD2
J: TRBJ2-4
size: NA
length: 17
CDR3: CASSLVKSGGAQNIQYF
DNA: TGCGCCAGCAGCTTGGTGAAGTCGGGGGGAGCCCAAAACATTCAGTACTTC

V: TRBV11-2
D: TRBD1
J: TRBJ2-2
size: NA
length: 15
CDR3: CASSSPRGRTGELFF
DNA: TGTGCCAGCAGCTCTCCGAGGGGGCGCACCGGGGAGCTGTTTTTT

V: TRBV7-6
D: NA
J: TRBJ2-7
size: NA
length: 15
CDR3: CASSLGQVGRYEQYF
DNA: TGTGCCAGCAGCTTAGGGCAGGTTGGGAGGTACGAGCAGTACTTC

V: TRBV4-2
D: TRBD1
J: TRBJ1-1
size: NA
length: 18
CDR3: CASSQLDSWDRENTEAFF
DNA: TGTGCCAGCAGCCAATTGGATAGTTGGGACAGGGAAAACACTGAAGCTTTCTTT

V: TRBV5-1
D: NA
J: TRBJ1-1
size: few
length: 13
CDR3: CASSLTGNTEAFF
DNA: TGCGCCAGCAGCTTGACAGGGAACACTGAAGCTTTCTTT

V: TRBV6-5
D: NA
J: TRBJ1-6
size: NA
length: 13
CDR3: CASSYSVGSPLHF
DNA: TGTGCCAGCAGTTACTCGGTCGGTTCACCCCTCCACTTT

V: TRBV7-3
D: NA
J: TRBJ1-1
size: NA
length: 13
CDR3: CASSLKEGTEAFF
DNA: TGTGCCAGCAGCTTGAAAGAGGGCACTGAAGCTTTCTTT